This record covers a single TCR beta chain. Clones were read by immunoSEQ multiplex PCR, and TCRdb kept only the in-frame ones, dropping some. The sample yields approximately 12,000 clones, roughly 65% seen once. This entry is derived from a study of sequential checkpoint blockade in melanoma. Study-wide context: Arm A got nivolumab then ipilimumab; arm B the reverse, 1:1.

Between the trimmed V and J ends, which lost 2 bases and 0 bases, there was a span of 11 bases. This CDR3 has 16 amino acids. Germline loops: CDR1 MNHNY, CDR2 SVGAGI (reference sequence). Indicated treatment: randomized to nivolumab then ipilimumab (arm A) or the reverse (arm B). Live CD3+CD8+ CD19− CD56− cells were sorted from PBMCs. The chain couples TRBV6-6 to TRBJ1-5; TRBD1 is a possible D gene (5 bases). Sequencing used CD8+ T cells sorted from blood (inferred from file names), obtained from a patient given nivolumab and ipilimumab in sequence. The receptor's source is a human donor with melanoma. In nucleotides, the CDR3 is TGTGCCAGCAGTTACAGCGGGGGGAGTAGCAATCAGCCCCAGCATTTT. This encodes CASSYSGGSSNQPQHF.